Presented here are 15 T cell receptor beta chains from one specimen sequenced in a study of blood T cell repertoires in COVID-19. Profiled with immunoSEQ multiplex PCR; TCRdb holds only in-frame clones, not every one. The data show approximately 140,000 clones, with approximately 88% seen just once and roughly 2% held by the top ten. Sequencing was performed on peripheral blood. These receptors were collected from a man between 65 and 79 years old with acute or convalescent COVID-19.

This chain links TRBV28 with TRBJ1-3; 7 positions match TRBD1. The ends lost 1 base at V and 3 bases at J; junction bases unmatched: 0. Germline loops: CDR1 MDHEN, CDR2 SYDVKM. This CDR3 is built from 14 residues. CDR3 in DNA: TGTGCCAGCAGTTTATCAGGGGGTGGAAACACCATATATTTT. Amino acid sequence: CASSLSGGGNTIYF.

This chain links TRBV6-5 with TRBJ1-2; TRBD1 aligns across 8 bases. Trimming at V came to 0 bases and at J to 4 bases, leaving 7 bases not matched to a gene. CDR3 size: 16 residues. The germline V gene has CDR1 MNHEY and CDR2 SVGAGI. CDR3 residues: CASSYSSGTGSYGYTF. The CDR3 DNA reads TGTGCCAGCAGTTACTCGAGTGGGACAGGATCCTATGGCTACACCTTC.

This chain connects TRBV6-5 to TRBJ1-5; 7 bases match TRBD1. V shed 5 bases and J 6 bases; nucleotides not matched to a gene: 4. Germline lookup yields CDR1 MNHEY and CDR2 SVGAGI. There are 13 residues in the CDR3. CDR3 DNA sequence: TGTGCCAGCAGTATACAGGGGAGTCAGCCCCAGCATTTT. Protein product: CASSIQGSQPQHF.

V usage is TRBV3-1 (or the pseudogene TRBV3-2) and J usage is TRBJ2-1; D may be TRBD1 (6 bases). Looked up from germline, CDR1 is LGHDT and CDR2 is YNNKEL (reference sequence). The V end was cut by 5 bases, the J end by 3 bases, with 11 bases between. CDR3 size: 14 residues. CDR3 bases: TGTGCCAGCAGCAGGGACACCAGCTACAATGAGCAGTTCTTC. It specifies CASSRDTSYNEQFF.

The V and J genes are TRBV19 and TRBJ2-5; D may be TRBD2 (6 bases). Trimming pared 4 bases from V and 2 bases from J, leaving 11 bases between. In germline, CDR1 is LNHDA, CDR2 SQIVND (reference sequence). The CDR3 extends over 14 amino acids. The CDR3 here is CASSTTGGQETQYF. The CDR3 coding sequence is TGTGCCAGTAGTACTACCGGGGGTCAAGAGACCCAGTACTTC.

V is TRBV11-3 and J is TRBJ1-3; TRBD1 matches 7 bases. The CDR3 sequence is 14 residues long. V shed 4 bases, J shed 5 bases, and the junction held 5 bases outside the gene matches. Germline V CDR1 and CDR2: SGHNT, YENEEA. The CDR3 DNA is TGTGCCAGCAGCTATTACAGGGGAAGAAACACCATATATTTT. It is translated as CASSYYRGRNTIYF.

V gene TRBV15 combines with J gene TRBJ1-1; the match to TRBD1 covers 9 bases. Germline loops: CDR1 LNHNV, CDR2 YYDKDF (reference sequence). The J segment lost 0 bases and the V segment lost 1 base, leaving 9 bases of the junction unmatched. The length of the CDR3 is 18 residues. The DNA of the CDR3 is TGTGCCACCAGCAGAGGCACCGGGACAGGGTTATTGAACACTGAAGCTTTCTTT. It is translated as CATSRGTGTGLLNTEAFF.

The chain uses TRBV6-5 and TRBJ1-6; a weak D match, TRBD1 (5 bases). This CDR3 contains 14 residues. Trimming shortened V by 7 bases and J by 7 bases, and 14 bases separated the two germline ends. Germline assignment: CDR1 MNHEY and CDR2 SVGAGI. The CDR3 protein is CASNFGTSNSPLHF. DNA for the CDR3: TGTGCCAGCAATTTCGGGACTAGCAATTCACCCCTCCACTTT.

CDR3 sequence reads: CASTQGQGLETQYF. DNA of the CDR3: TGTGCCAGCACTCAGGGACAGGGGTTAGAGACCCAGTACTTC. The chain recombines TRBV6-5 with TRBJ2-5, with 10 bases identical to TRBD1. Trimming removed 7 bases from V and 4 bases from J; junction bases left unmatched: 6. The CDR3 has 14 amino acids. Germline V gene lookup returns CDR1 MNHEY and CDR2 SVGAGI.

CDR3 loop: CASSPPPGNYGYTF. CDR3 nucleotides: TGTGCCAGCAGCCCCCCGCCAGGCAACTATGGCTACACCTTC. The V gene is TRBV12-1, the J gene TRBJ1-2; whether TRBD1, the table's D call, matches the DNA was not checked. TRBV12-1 is a known pseudogene. CDR3 length: 14 amino acids.

The rearrangement links TRBV7-3 to TRBJ1-1, with 7 bases matching TRBD1. The CDR3 extends over 16 amino acids. V lost 0 bases and J lost 5; bases outside the gene matches: 9. Per the germline V gene, CDR1 is SGHTA and CDR2 is FQGTGA. The CDR3 DNA follows: TGTGCCAGCAGCTTAACAGGGGGCGTCGGATGGACTGAAGCTTTCTTT. This sequence encodes CASSLTGGVGWTEAFF.

The gene calls are TRBV19 and TRBJ1-5, with 8 positions matching TRBD1. The CDR3 covers 15 residues. J lost 3 bases, V lost 4 bases, and 5 bases had no gene match. Per the germline V gene, CDR1 is LNHDA and CDR2 is SQIVND (reference sequence). The CDR3 region is CASSRGQGHNQPQHF. The DNA of the CDR3 is TGTGCCAGTAGTAGAGGACAGGGACACAATCAGCCCCAGCATTTT.

Of note for this clone: At one end the junction does not follow the germline gene, possibly because of a read error. The J gene is TRBJ2-7, the V gene TRBV4-1; 10 bases agree with TRBD2. The CDR3 spans 16 residues. The germline V gene has CDR1 MGHRA and CDR2 YSYEKL. DNA of the CDR3: TGCGCCAGCAGCCAAGATCCCGGGACTAGCGTCCCCGATGGGGGATTC. This translates into CASSQDPGTSVPDGGF.

The chain uses TRBV4-2 and TRBJ2-1; TRBD2 aligns across 10 bases. Germline lookup yields CDR1 LGHNA and CDR2 YNFKEQ. The CDR3 has 15 amino acids. Germline trimming cut 4 bases from V and 9 bases from J; bases unmatched to any gene: 9. The CDR3 sequence: CASSRLEGLAFEQFF. Here the CDR3 DNA reads TGTGCCAGCAGCCGTTTAGAGGGACTAGCGTTTGAGCAGTTCTTC.

The V and J genes are TRBV10-3 and TRBJ2-1; the match to TRBD1 covers 7 bases. The CDR3 totals 15 residues. Germline CDR1 ENHRY, CDR2 SYGVKD. V dropped 5 bases and J dropped 4; count of bases not matched to a gene: 8. CDR3 DNA sequence: TGTGCCATCAGTCCCGAGGGGGCCAGGTACAATGAGCAGTTCTTC. Protein: CAISPEGARYNEQFF.